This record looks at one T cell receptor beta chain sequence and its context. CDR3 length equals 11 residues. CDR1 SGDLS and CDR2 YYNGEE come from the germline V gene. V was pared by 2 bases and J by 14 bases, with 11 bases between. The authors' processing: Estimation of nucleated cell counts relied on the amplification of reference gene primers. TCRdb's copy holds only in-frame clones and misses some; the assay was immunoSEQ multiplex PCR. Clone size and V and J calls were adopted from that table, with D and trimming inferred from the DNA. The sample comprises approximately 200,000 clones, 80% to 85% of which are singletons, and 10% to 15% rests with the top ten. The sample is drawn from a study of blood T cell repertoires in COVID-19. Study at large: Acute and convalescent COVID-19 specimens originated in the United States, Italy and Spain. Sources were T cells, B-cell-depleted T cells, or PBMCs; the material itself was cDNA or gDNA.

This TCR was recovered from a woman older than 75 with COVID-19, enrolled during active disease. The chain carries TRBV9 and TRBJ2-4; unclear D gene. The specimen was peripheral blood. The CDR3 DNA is TGTGCCAGCAGCGTCGGTAGTACCGAGTACTTC. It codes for CASSVGSTEYF.